The sequence of this T cell receptor (beta chain) was determined in a study of cytomegalovirus exposure and HLA in healthy donors. Study-level information: From donors who were HLA-typed, an early data release held about 85 million unique TCRs.

Study-wide points: Some highly shared sequence variants likely arose as a pipeline artifact. Overall, approximately 150 TCR beta chains were annotated as cytomegalovirus-associated.

Concerning this clone itself: Its antigen is currently unknown. Its ends do not fully match the called genes, so a read error is possible.

Germline CDR1 reads LNHDA; CDR2 reads SQIVND (reference sequence). The CDR3 runs 13 residues. Primers for the PCR totalled 60 Vbeta and 13 Jbeta. TCRdb's table, derived via immunoSEQ multiplex PCR, lists solely in-frame clones and lacks some. The profile covers 200,000 to 300,000 clones, with approximately 85% appearing a single time and 0.24% taken by the ten largest. The specimen was PBMCs. This chain uses TRBV19 with TRBJ2-1, with 12 nucleotides matching TRBD2. This receptor was identified in a girl aged 2-10 years in good health and CMV-seronegative. As DNA, the CDR3 is TGTGCCAGTAGTATAGGGACTAGCGGGGCGGGGATCTTC. As protein: CASSIGTSGAGIF.